Detailed here is one T cell receptor (beta chain). The data belong to a study of blood T cells in healthy people across ages. Germline V gene lookup returns CDR1 SQVTM and CDR2 ANQGSEA. The CDR3 sequence is 13 residues long. V lost 5 bases and J lost 3; bases outside the gene matches: 4. Next came a second PCR, run for roughly 6 to 11 cycles, which used a sample-barcoded 5' primer along with a J-beta primer mix. TCRdb itself ran the 5' RACE reads through MiXCR, one entry per CDR3 protein. The table records about 1.4 million distinct CDR3 sequences, approximately 59% of them present only once. The specimen was blood. J is TRBJ2-5 and V is TRBV29-1; 9 bases fit TRBD1. The sequence derives from a man aged 18 to 29 in good health. CDR3 loop: CSVRDRVKETQYF. Written as DNA, the CDR3 is TGCAGCGTTAGGGACAGGGTGAAAGAGACCCAGTACTTC. The full variable domain, with the rest looked up from reference TRBV29-1 and TRBJ2-5, is SAVISQKPSRDICQRGTSLTIQCQVDSQVTMMFWYRQQPGQSLTLIATANQGSEATYESGFVIDKFPISRPNLTFSTLTVSNMSPEDSSIYLCSVRDRVKETQYFGPGTRLLVL.